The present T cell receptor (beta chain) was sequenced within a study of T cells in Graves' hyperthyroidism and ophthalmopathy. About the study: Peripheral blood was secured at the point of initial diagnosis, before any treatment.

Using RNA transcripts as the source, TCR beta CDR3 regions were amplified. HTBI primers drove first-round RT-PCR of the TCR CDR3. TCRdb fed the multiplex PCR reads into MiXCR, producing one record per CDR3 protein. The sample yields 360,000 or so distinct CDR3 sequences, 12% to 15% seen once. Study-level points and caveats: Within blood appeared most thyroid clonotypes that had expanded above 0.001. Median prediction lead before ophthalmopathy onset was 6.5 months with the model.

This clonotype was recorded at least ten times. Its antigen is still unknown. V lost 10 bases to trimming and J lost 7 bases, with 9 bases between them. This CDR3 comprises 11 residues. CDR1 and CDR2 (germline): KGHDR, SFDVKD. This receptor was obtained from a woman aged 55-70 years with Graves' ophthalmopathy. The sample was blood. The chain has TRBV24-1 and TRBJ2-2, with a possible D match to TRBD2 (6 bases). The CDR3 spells CATLGGGELFF. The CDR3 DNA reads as TGTGCCACGCTGGGAGGCGGGGAGCTGTTTTTT.